This TCR beta chain derives from a study of blood T cell repertoires in COVID-19. Overall study: PBMCs, B-cell-depleted T cells, or T cells provided the cDNA or gDNA that made up the material.

The CDR3 length is 16 residues. CDR1 and CDR2 (germline): SGHNT, YYREEE (reference sequence). The V gene end was trimmed by 2 bases and the J gene end by 8 bases; junction bases not matched to a gene: 11. Some clones are missing from TCRdb's copy, which holds only in-frame ones; the method was immunoSEQ multiplex PCR. The sample includes approximately 200,000 clones, around four fifths seen only once; the top ten take approximately 12%. The receptor was derived from a man in his forties who had recovered from COVID-19. The chain uses TRBV5-4 and TRBJ2-7; the match to TRBD2 covers 12 bases. Sequencing input: PBMCs or T cells enriched from blood (not recorded which). CDR3 DNA: TGTGCCAGCAGCTTAGGGAACAGACTAGCGGGAGACCAGCAGTACTTC. It encodes CASSLGNRLAGDQQYF.